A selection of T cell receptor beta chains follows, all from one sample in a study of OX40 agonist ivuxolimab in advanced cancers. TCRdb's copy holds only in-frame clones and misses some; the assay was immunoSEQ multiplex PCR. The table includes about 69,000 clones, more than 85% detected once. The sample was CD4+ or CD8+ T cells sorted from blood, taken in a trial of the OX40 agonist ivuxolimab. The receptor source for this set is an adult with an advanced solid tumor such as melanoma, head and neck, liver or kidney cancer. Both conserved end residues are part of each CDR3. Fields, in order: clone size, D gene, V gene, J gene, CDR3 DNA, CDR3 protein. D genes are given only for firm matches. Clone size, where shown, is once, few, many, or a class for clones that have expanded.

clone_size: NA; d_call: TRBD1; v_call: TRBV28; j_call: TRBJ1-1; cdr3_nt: TGTGCCAGCAGCACCTACAGGGGTATGAACACTGAAGCTTTCTTT; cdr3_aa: CASSTYRGMNTEAFF
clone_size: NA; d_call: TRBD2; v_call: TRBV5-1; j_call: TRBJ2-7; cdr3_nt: TGCGCCAGCAGCCCGCACGGGACTAGCGGGAGATTCCTGGGCTACGAGCAGTACTTC; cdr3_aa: CASSPHGTSGRFLGYEQYF
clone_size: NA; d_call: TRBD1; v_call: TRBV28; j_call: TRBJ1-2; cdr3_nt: TGTGCCAGCAGTTTATCGTGGACAGGGGGCCATGGCTACACCTTC; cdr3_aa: CASSLSWTGGHGYTF
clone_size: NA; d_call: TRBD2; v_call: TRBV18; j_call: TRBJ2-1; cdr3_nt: TGTGCCAGCTCACCGGGACTAGCGCCCGGTGAGCAGTTCTTC; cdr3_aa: CASSPGLAPGEQFF
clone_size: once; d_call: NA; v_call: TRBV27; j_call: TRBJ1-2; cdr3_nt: TGTGCCAGCTCTTCCCTTCGTAACTATGGCTACACCTTC; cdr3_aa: CASSSLRNYGYTF
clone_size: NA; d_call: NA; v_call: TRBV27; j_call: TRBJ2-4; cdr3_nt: TGTGCCAGCGGGCCACTGTCGGTAGCCAAAAACATTCAGTACTTC; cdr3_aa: CASGPLSVAKNIQYF
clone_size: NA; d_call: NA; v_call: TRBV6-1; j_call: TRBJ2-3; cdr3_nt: TGTGCCAGCAGAACCGGGACGGGACGTACAGATACGCAGTATTTT; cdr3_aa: CASRTGTGRTDTQYF
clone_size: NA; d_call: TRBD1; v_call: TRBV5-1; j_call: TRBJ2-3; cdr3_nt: TGCGCCAGCAGTCCCATTAGGACAGGGGCCCCCCAGAATAAAAGGGATACGCAGTATTTT; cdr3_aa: CASSPIRTGAPQNKRDTQYF
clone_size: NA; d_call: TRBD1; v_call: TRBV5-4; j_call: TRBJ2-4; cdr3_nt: TGTGCCAGCAGTCCGACAGGGACGGGAGCCAAAAACATTCAGTACTTC; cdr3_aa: CASSPTGTGAKNIQYF
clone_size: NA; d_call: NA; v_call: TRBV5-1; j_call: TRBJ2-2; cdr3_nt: TGCGCCAGCAGTTTGGGGTCCGCGAACACCGGGGAGCTGTTTTTT; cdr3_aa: CASSLGSANTGELFF
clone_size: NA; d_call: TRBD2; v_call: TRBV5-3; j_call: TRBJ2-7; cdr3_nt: TGTGCCAGAAGGTTATGGACTAGCGGGACCGCCTACGAGCAGTACTTC; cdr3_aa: CARRLWTSGTAYEQYF
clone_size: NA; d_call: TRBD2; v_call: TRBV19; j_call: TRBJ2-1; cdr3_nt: TGTGCCAGTAGTATAGGACTAGCGGGAGGGCCCAGTGAGCAGTTCTTC; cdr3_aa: CASSIGLAGGPSEQFF
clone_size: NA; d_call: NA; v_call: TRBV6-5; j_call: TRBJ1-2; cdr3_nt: TGTGCCAGCCGGGGTGACAACTATGGCTACACCTTC; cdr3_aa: CASRGDNYGYTF
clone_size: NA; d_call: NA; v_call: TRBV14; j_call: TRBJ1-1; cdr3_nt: TGTGCCAGCAGCCAAGTTCGGCCTCCTAAGGCAGGGTGCACTGAAGCTTTCTTT; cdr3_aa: CASSQVRPPKAGCTEAFF
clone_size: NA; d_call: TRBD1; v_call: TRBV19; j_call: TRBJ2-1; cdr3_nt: TGTGCCAGTACCTCCTGGGGGGGACAGGGGGCTTCCTACAATGAGCAGTTCTTC; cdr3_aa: CASTSWGGQGASYNEQFF
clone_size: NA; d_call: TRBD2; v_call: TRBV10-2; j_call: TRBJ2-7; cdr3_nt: TGCGCCAGCAGGCTAGCGGGAGTGGAGGAGCAGTACTTC; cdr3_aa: CASRLAGVEEQYF
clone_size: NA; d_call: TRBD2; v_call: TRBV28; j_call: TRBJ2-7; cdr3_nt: TGTGCCAGCAGTTCCACATCCGGACTAGCGGGGTTCTACGAGCAGTACTTC; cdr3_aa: CASSSTSGLAGFYEQYF
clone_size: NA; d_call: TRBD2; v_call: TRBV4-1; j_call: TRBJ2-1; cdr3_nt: TGCGCCAGCAGCCAAGGGGACTACTTCTCCTACAATGAGCAGTTCTTC; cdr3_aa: CASSQGDYFSYNEQFF
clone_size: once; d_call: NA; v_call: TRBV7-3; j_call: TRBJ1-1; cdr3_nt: TGTGCCAGCAGCCAGGGACGAGGAAACACTGAAGCTTTCTTT; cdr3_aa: CASSQGRGNTEAFF
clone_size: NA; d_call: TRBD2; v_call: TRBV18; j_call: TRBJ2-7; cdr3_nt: TGTGCCAGCTCACGCCCGGGAGGCTCCTACGAGCAGTACTTC; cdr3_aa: CASSRPGGSYEQYF
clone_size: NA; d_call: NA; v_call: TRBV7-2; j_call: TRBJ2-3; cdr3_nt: TGTGCCAGCAGCCAACTCAACCGGGCCACAGATACGCAGTATTTT; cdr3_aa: CASSQLNRATDTQYF
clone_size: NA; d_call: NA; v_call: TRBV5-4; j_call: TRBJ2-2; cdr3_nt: TGTGCCAGCAGCTTGGCGGGGGCCAGCACCGGGGAGCTGTTTTTT; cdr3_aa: CASSLAGASTGELFF
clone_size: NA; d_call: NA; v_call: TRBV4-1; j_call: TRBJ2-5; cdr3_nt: TGCGCCAGCAGCCAAGGCCCGCCGGGCGAAATACAAGAGACCCAGTACTTC; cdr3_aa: CASSQGPPGEIQETQYF
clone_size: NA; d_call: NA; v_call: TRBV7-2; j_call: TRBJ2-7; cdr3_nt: TGTGCCAGCAGCCCCAGGGGGGACGAGCAGTACTTC; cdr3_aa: CASSPRGDEQYF
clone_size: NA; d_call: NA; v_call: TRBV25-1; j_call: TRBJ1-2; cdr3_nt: TGTGCCAGCAGTGATAGGTGGTCGGGGAGGGAATGGTACTATGGCTACACCTTC; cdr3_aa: CASSDRWSGREWYYGYTF
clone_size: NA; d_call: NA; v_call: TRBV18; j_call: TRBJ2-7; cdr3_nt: TGTGCCAGCTCACCACAGGGACCGAGTAGAGCGCAGTACTTC; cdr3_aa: CASSPQGPSRAQYF
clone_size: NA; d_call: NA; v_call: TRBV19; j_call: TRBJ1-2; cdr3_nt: TGTGCCAGTAGTCTGACGGGCTCTAACTATGGCTACACCTTC; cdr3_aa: CASSLTGSNYGYTF
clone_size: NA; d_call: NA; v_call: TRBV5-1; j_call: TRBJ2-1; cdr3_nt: TGCGCCAGCAGCTTGGCCGTTGAGCAGTTCTTC; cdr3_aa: CASSLAVEQFF
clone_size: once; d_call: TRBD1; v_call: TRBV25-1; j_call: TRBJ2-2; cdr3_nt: TGTGCCAGCAGAGGGACAGGGGCTTGGACCGGGGAGCTGTTTTTT; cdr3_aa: CASRGTGAWTGELFF
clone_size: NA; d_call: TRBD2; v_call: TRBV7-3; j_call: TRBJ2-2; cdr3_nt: TGTGCCAGCAGCTTAACGGCGCCGGGACTAGCGGGATACGGGGAGCTGTTTTTT; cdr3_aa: CASSLTAPGLAGYGELFF
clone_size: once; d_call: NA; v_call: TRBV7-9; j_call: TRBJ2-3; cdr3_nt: TGTGCCAGCAGGCCCCCTCTCGGCAGGACGGGAGCTATTACGCAGTATTTT; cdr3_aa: CASRPPLGRTGAITQYF
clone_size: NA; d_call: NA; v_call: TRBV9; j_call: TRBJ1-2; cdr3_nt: TGTGCCAGCAGCGTAGGAGCAGGGGCAAGCTATGGCTACACCTTC; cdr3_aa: CASSVGAGASYGYTF
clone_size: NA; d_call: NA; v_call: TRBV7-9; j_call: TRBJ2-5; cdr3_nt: TGTGCCAGCAGCCAATCAGGGGCAACCCAGTACTTC; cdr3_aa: CASSQSGATQYF
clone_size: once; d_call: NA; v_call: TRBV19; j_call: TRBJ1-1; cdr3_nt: TGTGCCAGTAGTATAGGGGGTGTAAACACTGAAGCTTTCTTT; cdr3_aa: CASSIGGVNTEAFF
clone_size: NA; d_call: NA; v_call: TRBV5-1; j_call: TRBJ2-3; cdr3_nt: TGCGCCAGCAGCTCGGGGGGCTGGGATACGCAGTATTTT; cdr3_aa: CASSSGGWDTQYF
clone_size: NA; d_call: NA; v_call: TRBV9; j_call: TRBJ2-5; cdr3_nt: TGTGCCAGCCGGGCCCTTGAGGCGGAGACCCAGTACTTC; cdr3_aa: CASRALEAETQYF
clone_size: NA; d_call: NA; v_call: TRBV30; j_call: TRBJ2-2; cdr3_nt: TGTGCCTGGATGCAGGAAGGAGGGTTTGCCACCGGGGAGCTGTTTTTT; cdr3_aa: CAWMQEGGFATGELFF
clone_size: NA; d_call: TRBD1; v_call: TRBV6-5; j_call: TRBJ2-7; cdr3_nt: TGTGCCAGCAGTTACCGGGACAGGGCCGAGCAGTACTTC; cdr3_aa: CASSYRDRAEQYF